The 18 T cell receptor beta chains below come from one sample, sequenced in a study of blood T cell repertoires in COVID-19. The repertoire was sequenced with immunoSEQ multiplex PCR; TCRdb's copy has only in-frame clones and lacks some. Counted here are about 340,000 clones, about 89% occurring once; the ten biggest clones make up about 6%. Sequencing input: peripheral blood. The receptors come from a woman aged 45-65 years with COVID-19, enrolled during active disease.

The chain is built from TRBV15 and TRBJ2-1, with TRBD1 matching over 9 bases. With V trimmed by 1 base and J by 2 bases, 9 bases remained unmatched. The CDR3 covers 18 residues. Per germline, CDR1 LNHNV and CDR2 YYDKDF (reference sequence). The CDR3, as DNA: TGTGCCACCAGCAGAGGAGCAGACCGGGACAGGGCCTACAATGAGCAGTTCTTC. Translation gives CATSRGADRDRAYNEQFF.

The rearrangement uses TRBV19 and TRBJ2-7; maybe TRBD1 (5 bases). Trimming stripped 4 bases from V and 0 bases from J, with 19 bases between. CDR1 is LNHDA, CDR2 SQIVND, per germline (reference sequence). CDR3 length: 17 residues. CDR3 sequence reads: CASSTFPRTRSSYEQYF. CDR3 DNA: TGTGCCAGTAGTACCTTCCCCAGGACAAGGAGCTCCTACGAGCAGTACTTC.

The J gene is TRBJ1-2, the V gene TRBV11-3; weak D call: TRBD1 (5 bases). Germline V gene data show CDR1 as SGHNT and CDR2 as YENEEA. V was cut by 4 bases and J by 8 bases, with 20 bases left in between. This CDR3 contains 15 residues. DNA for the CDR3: TGTGCCAGCAGCTCCCATGCGGAGGGGTTAAGGGGCTACACCTTC. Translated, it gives CASSSHAEGLRGYTF. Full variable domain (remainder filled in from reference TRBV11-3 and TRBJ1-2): EAGVVQSPRYKIIEKKQPVAFWCNPISGHNTLYWYLQNLGQGPELLIRYENEEAVDDSQLPKDRFSAERLKGVDSTLKIQPAELGDSAVYLCASSSHAEGLRGYTFGSGTRLTVV.

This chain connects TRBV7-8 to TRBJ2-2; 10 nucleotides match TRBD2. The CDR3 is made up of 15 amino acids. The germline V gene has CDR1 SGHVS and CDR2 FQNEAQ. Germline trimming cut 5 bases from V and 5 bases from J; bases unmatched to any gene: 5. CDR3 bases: TGTGCCAGCAGCGGAGCGGGAGGGCCAACCGGGGAGCTGTTTTTT. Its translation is CASSGAGGPTGELFF. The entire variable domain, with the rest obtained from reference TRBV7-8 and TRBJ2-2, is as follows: GAGVSQSPRYKVAKRGQDVALRCDPISGHVSLFWYQQALGQGPEFLTYFQNEAQLDKSGLPSDRFFAERPEGSVSTLKIQRTQQEDSAVYLCASSGAGGPTGELFFGEGSRLTVL.

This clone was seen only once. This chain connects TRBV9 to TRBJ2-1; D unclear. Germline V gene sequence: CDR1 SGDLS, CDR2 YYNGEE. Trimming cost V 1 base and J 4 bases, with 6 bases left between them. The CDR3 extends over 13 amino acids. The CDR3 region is CASSVYEYNEQFF. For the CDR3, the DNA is TGTGCCAGCAGCGTATACGAGTACAATGAGCAGTTCTTC.

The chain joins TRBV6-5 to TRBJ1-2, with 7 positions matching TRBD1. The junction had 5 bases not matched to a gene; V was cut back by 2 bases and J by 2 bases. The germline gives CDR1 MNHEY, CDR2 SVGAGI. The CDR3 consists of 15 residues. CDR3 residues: CASSYRRDRNYGYTF. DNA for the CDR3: TGTGCCAGCAGTTACCGAAGGGACAGAAACTATGGCTACACCTTC.

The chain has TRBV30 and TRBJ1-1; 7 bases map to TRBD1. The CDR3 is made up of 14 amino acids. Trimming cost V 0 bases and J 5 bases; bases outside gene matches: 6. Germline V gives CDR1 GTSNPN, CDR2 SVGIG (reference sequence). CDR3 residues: CAWSVTQGRTEAFF. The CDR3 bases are TGTGCCTGGAGTGTAACACAGGGGAGGACTGAAGCTTTCTTT. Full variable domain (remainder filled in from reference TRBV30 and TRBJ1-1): SQTIHQWPATLVQPVGSPLSLECTVEGTSNPNLYWYRQAAGRGLQLLFYSVGIGQISSEVPQNLSASRPQDRQFILSSKKLLLSDSGFYLCAWSVTQGRTEAFFGQGTRLTVV.

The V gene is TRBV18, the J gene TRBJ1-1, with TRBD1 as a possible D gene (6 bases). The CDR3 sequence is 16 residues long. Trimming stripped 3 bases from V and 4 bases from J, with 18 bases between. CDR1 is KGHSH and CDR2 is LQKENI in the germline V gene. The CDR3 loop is CASSPVWSGESTEAFF. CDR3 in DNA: TGTGCCAGCTCACCCGTTTGGTCAGGGGAGAGCACTGAAGCTTTCTTT.

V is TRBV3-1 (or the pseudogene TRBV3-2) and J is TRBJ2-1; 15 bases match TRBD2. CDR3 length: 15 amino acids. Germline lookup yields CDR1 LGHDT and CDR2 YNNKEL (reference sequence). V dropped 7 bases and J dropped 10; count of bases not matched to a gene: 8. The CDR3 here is CASTSGLAGGREQFF. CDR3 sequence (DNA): TGTGCCAGCACCTCGGGACTAGCGGGAGGCAGGGAGCAGTTCTTC.

The CDR3 coding sequence is TGTGCCAGCTCACCACCGACTAGCGGGAGGGCCTCCTACAATGAGCAGTTCTTC. Its translation is CASSPPTSGRASYNEQFF. The chain carries TRBV18 and TRBJ2-1, with 14 nucleotides matching TRBD2. Germline V CDR1 and CDR2: KGHSH, LQKENI. This CDR3 region has 18 residues. V shed 0 bases and J 0 bases; nucleotides not matched to a gene: 1.

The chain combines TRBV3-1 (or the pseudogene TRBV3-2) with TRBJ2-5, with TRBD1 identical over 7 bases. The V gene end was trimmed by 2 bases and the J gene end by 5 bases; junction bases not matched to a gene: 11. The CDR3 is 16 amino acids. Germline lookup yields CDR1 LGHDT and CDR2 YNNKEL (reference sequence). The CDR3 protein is CASSQPTGALEETQYF. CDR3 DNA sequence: TGTGCCAGCAGCCAACCTACAGGGGCTCTAGAGGAGACCCAGTACTTC.

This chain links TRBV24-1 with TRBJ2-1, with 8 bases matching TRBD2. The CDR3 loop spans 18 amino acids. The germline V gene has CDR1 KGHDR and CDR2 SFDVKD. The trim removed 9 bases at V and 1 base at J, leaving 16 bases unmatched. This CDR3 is CATDGLAGQHPSYNEQFF. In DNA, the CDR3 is TGTGCCACCGACGGCCTAGCGGGCCAACACCCATCCTACAATGAGCAGTTCTTC.

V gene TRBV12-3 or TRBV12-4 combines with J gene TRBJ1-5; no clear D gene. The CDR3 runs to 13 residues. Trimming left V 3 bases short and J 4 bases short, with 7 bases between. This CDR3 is CASSFKRNQPQHF. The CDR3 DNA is TGTGCCAGCAGTTTTAAGAGGAATCAGCCCCAGCATTTT.

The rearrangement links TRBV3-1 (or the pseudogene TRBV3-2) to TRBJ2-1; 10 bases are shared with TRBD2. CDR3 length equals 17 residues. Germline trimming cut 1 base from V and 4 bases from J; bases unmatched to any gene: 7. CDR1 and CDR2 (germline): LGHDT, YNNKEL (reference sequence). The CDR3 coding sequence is TGTGCCAGCAGCCAAGGAAGGGGGACTAGCGTATACAATGAGCAGTTCTTC. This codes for CASSQGRGTSVYNEQFF.

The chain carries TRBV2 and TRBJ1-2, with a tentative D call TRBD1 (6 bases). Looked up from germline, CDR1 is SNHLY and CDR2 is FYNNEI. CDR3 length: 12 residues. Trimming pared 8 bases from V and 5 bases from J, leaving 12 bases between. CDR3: CASGRTEYGYTF. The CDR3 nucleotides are TGTGCCAGCGGACGGACAGAGTATGGCTACACCTTC.

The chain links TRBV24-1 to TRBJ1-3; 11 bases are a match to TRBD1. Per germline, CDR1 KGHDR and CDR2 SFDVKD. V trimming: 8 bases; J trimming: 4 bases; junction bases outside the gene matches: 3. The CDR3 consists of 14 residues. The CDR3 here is CATTRDRGGNTIYF. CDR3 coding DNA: TGTGCCACCACCAGGGACAGGGGGGGAAACACCATATATTTT.

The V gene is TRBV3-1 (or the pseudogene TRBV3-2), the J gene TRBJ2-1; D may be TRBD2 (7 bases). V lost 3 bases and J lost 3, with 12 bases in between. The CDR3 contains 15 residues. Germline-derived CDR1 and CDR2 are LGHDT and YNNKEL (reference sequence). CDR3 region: CASSQGGAYYNEQFF. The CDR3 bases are TGTGCCAGCAGCCAGGGGGGGGCTTACTACAATGAGCAGTTCTTC.

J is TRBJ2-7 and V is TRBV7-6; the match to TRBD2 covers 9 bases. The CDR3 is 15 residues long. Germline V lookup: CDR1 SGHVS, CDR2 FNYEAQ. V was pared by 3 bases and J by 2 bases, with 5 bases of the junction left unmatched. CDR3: CASSLGSGSPYEQYF. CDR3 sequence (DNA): TGTGCCAGCAGCTTGGGTAGCGGGAGCCCCTACGAGCAGTACTTC.